This T cell receptor (beta chain) was sequenced for a study of regulatory T cells in long-lasting Graves disease. Findings and caveats of the study: Favoring TRBV28, TRBJ1-2 and TRBJ2-5 was a feature seen in persistent disease.

Comment on this clonotype: The antigen is not known.

Time point of the sample: newly diagnosed GD, antithyroid drugs for less than 3 months. Making the TCR library involved RNA that had been extracted from PBMCs. There are 13 residues in the CDR3. V was shortened by 3 bases and J by 8 bases, with 13 bases between the two germline ends. Both iRepertoire HTBI primers and Arm-PCR of CDR3 regions were used to build the TCR beta libraries. TCRdb re-called the multiplex PCR reads through MiXCR, storing one row per CDR3 protein. In the table there are approximately 400,000 distinct CDR3 sequences, over 14% of which are singletons. These same data were also listed under a study on T cells in Graves' hyperthyroidism and ophthalmopathy.

The J gene is TRBJ1-2, the V gene TRBV12-3 or TRBV12-4; perhaps TRBD1 as D (6 bases). The sequenced sample was peripheral blood mononuclear cells (PBMCs), obtained at new diagnosis, from a patient treated with antithyroid drugs. The clonotype was recovered from a woman in her 40s with Graves disease. The CDR3 loop reads CASSFPGGSGYTF. Here the CDR3 DNA reads TGTGCCAGCAGTTTCCCCGGGGGCAGCGGCTACACCTTC.